These 22 T cell receptor beta chains originate from one sample sequenced in a study of blood T cell repertoires in COVID-19. Method: immunoSEQ multiplex PCR; TCRdb's copy keeps in-frame clones and lacks some. The profile shows some 80,000 clones, about 93% of them singletons. The specimen was peripheral blood. All receptors derive from a woman of 80 years or more with acute or convalescent COVID-19.

This clone has only one observation. The CDR3 DNA reads as TGTGCCACCAGCAGGACAAACAGGGGCGCGTATAATGAGCAGTTCTTC. Its protein product is CATSRTNRGAYNEQFF. This sequence joins TRBV15 and TRBJ2-1; 7 bases agree with TRBD1. This CDR3 is built from 16 residues. V gave up 3 bases and J gave up 7 bases; unmatched junction bases: 12. Germline V gene lookup returns CDR1 LNHNV and CDR2 YYDKDF (reference sequence). The variable domain in full, completed from reference TRBV15 and TRBJ2-1, reads DAMVIQNPRYQVTQFGKPVTLSCSQTLNHNVMYWYQQKSSQAPKLLFHYYDKDFNNEADTPDNFQSRRPNTSFCFLDIRSPGLGDTAMYLCATSRTNRGAYNEQFFGPGTRLTVL.

This clone has only a few counts. The rearrangement links TRBV4-3 to TRBJ2-3, with 8 bases fitting TRBD2. CDR3 length: 18 residues. Trimming took 0 bases from V and 3 from J; bases not matched to a gene: 11. Germline V gives CDR1 LGHNA, CDR2 YSLEER. The CDR3 protein is CASSQDQPRGESTDTQYF. The CDR3 nucleotides read TGCGCCAGCAGCCAAGATCAACCGCGGGGGGAATCTACAGATACGCAGTATTTT.

This chain connects TRBV5-1 to TRBJ1-6; D might be TRBD1 (6 bases). The germline V gene encodes CDR1 SGHRS and CDR2 YFSETQ. The CDR3 totals 15 residues. Trimming took off 0 bases at V and 7 bases at J, with 11 bases between the two ends. CDR3: CASSLDGQKNSPLHF. The CDR3 DNA reads TGCGCCAGCAGCTTGGACGGACAGAAAAATTCACCCCTCCACTTT.

The chain combines TRBV19 with TRBJ2-3, with 7 positions matching TRBD1. After removal of 6 bases from V and 0 bases from J, the junction contained 6 bases not matched to a gene. The CDR3 consists of 15 residues. Germline CDR1 is LNHDA and CDR2 is SQIVND (reference sequence). The CDR3 DNA reads TGTGCCAGTAGACGCACACAGGGGAGCACAGATACGCAGTATTTT. Amino acid sequence: CASRRTQGSTDTQYF.

The chain is built from TRBV7-2 and TRBJ2-1; 13 bases align to TRBD2. The CDR3 is 18 residues long. J was trimmed by 2 bases and V by 5 bases; bases with no gene match: 9. CDR1 SGHTA and CDR2 FQGNSA come from the germline V gene. The CDR3: CASSHPGLAGSAYNEQFF. In DNA, the CDR3 is TGTGCCAGCAGCCACCCGGGACTAGCGGGGTCAGCCTACAATGAGCAGTTCTTC.

This rearrangement joins TRBV6-1 to TRBJ1-5, with 7 positions matching TRBD1. In germline, CDR1 is MNHNS, CDR2 SASEGT. Trimming removed 3 bases from V and 7 bases from J; junction bases left unmatched: 9. The CDR3 has 15 residues. The CDR3 region has the DNA TGTGCCAGCAGTGATTTAGGCCAGGGGGGCCAGCCCCAGCATTTT. It specifies CASSDLGQGGQPQHF.

This chain connects TRBV7-9 to TRBJ2-3, with D perhaps matching TRBD2 (5 bases). This CDR3 is built from 13 residues. V lost 0 bases, J lost 5 bases, and 6 bases lay in between. CDR1 and CDR2 (germline): SEHNR, FQNEAQ (reference sequence). In nucleotides, the CDR3 is TGTGCCAGCAGCTTAGCAGAGGGAGATACGCAGTATTTT. This gives the protein CASSLAEGDTQYF.

The rearrangement joins TRBV6-6 to TRBJ1-1, with 8 bases aligning to TRBD1. V trimming: 4 bases; J trimming: 2 bases; junction bases outside the gene matches: 3. The CDR3 loop spans 14 amino acids. The V gene's germline CDR1 is MNHNY and CDR2 SVGAGI (reference sequence). DNA of the CDR3: TGTGCCAGCAGTTTTACAGGGGGTAACACTGAAGCTTTCTTT. Its translation is CASSFTGGNTEAFF.

V usage is TRBV6-5 and J usage is TRBJ1-2; 9 bases map to TRBD1. Germline CDR1 and CDR2: MNHEY and SVGAGI. The CDR3 loop spans 14 amino acids. J lost 7 bases, V lost 8 bases, and 11 bases had no gene match. CDR3 bases: TGTGCCAGCGGAACACAGGGGGCTCGCCTTGGCTACACCTTC. It encodes CASGTQGARLGYTF.

The chain is built from TRBV7-9 and TRBJ1-2, with TRBD1 identical over 9 bases. Germline V gives CDR1 SEHNR, CDR2 FQNEAQ (reference sequence). V lost 6 bases to trimming and J lost 5 bases; unmatched junction nucleotides: 4. The length of the CDR3 is 13 residues. The CDR3 nucleotides read TGTGCCAGCAGGCAGACAGGGGGTTATGGCTACACCTTC. This codes for CASRQTGGYGYTF.

The chain recombines TRBV3-1 (or the pseudogene TRBV3-2) with TRBJ2-3, with D tentatively TRBD1 (6 bases). CDR1 LGHDT and CDR2 YNNKEL come from the germline V gene (reference sequence). The CDR3 has 16 residues. V gave up 1 base and J gave up 8 bases, with 19 bases separating them. CDR3 bases: TGTGCCAGCAGCCAAGCCTCTCCGGCCTCACAGGGTACGCAGTATTTT. The encoded protein is CASSQASPASQGTQYF.

The genes are TRBV10-3 and TRBJ2-7; perhaps TRBD1 as D (6 bases). Germline assignment: CDR1 ENHRY and CDR2 SYGVKD. V was trimmed by 10 bases and J by 0 bases, leaving 13 bases between them. The CDR3 runs to 13 residues. CDR3 in DNA: TGTGCCACTACAGGGCAGAGCTCCTACGAGCAGTACTTC. It codes for CATTGQSSYEQYF.

This clone has more than one count but fewer than ten. This rearrangement joins TRBV27 to TRBJ1-2, with 7 bases lining up with TRBD1. This CDR3 contains 13 residues. V lost 8 bases, J lost 8 bases, and 11 bases stayed unmatched. CDR1 is MNHEY, CDR2 SMNVEV, per germline (reference sequence). This CDR3 reads CASGTPGQRGYTF. The DNA of the CDR3 is TGTGCCAGCGGGACACCGGGACAGAGGGGCTACACCTTC.

CDR3 sequence: CASSEGHATNEKLFF. The CDR3 nucleotides read TGTGCCAGCAGCGAGGGCCACGCAACTAATGAAAAACTGTTTTTT. The chain is built from TRBV6-5 and TRBJ1-4; no clear D. Trimming removed 6 bases from V and 0 bases from J, with 11 bases in between. There are 15 residues in the CDR3. Germline V lookup: CDR1 MNHEY, CDR2 SVGAGI.

This rearrangement joins TRBV27 to TRBJ2-2; a possible D gene is TRBD1 (5 bases). The length of the CDR3 is 14 residues. Germline V CDR1 and CDR2: MNHEY, SMNVEV (reference sequence). The V end was cut by 3 bases, the J end by 4 bases, with 9 bases between. CDR3 DNA sequence: TGTGCCAGCAGTTTGTCCAGGGCCACCGGGGAGCTGTTTTTT. Protein product: CASSLSRATGELFF.

The rearrangement links TRBV27 to TRBJ2-1, with TRBD1 matching over 7 bases. This CDR3 is 14 amino acids long. CDR1 is MNHEY and CDR2 is SMNVEV in the germline V gene (reference sequence). V lost 3 bases, J lost 7 bases, and 6 bases stayed unmatched. The CDR3 nucleotides read TGTGCCAGCAGTTTCGTACAGGGGCGAAATGAGCAGTTCTTC. Translating gives CASSFVQGRNEQFF.

V is TRBV7-8 and J is TRBJ2-7; a weak D match, TRBD1 (6 bases). Germline V gives CDR1 SGHVS, CDR2 FQNEAQ. The CDR3 runs to 15 residues. Trimming stripped 4 bases from V and 4 bases from J, with 17 bases between. The CDR3 reads CASSSGQSILYEQYF. The CDR3 DNA sequence: TGTGCCAGCAGCTCCGGACAGTCAATCCTATACGAGCAGTACTTC.

In nucleotides, the CDR3 is TGTGCCAGTAGTATTAACAGGGTTAACACTGAAGCTTTCTTT. It specifies CASSINRVNTEAFF. The chain joins TRBV19 to TRBJ1-1, with D maybe TRBD1 (6 bases). Germline CDR1 reads LNHDA; CDR2 reads SQIVND (reference sequence). The length of the CDR3 is 14 residues. Trimming pared 3 bases from V and 2 bases from J, leaving 10 bases between.

This clone was recorded once. This chain joins TRBV3-1 (or the pseudogene TRBV3-2) and TRBJ1-5; the match to TRBD1 covers 8 bases. Trimming took 1 base from V and 4 from J; bases not matched to a gene: 0. This CDR3 comprises 14 residues. Germline loops: CDR1 LGHDT, CDR2 YNNKEL (reference sequence). CDR3 in amino acids: CASSQGTGNQPQHF. In DNA, the CDR3 is TGTGCCAGCAGCCAAGGGACAGGGAATCAGCCCCAGCATTTT.

This chain uses TRBV7-2 with TRBJ2-1; 8 nucleotides align to TRBD1. Germline values: CDR1 SGHTA, CDR2 FQGNSA. V shed 5 bases and J 10 bases; nucleotides not matched to a gene: 13. This CDR3 contains 15 residues. CDR3 residues: CASSSAGQGIGEQFF. The DNA of the CDR3 is TGTGCCAGCAGCAGCGCCGGACAGGGTATTGGAGAGCAGTTCTTC.

The chain recombines TRBV7-2 with TRBJ2-5; tentatively, D is TRBD2 (6 bases). Trimming cost V 5 bases and J 9 bases, with 10 bases left between them. The germline V gene encodes CDR1 SGHTA and CDR2 FQGNSA. There are 11 residues in the CDR3. In DNA, the CDR3 is TGTGCCAGCAGCCCTCCGGGGGCCCAGTACTTC. It specifies CASSPPGAQYF. Based on the CDR3 plus reference TRBV7-2 and TRBJ2-5, the full variable domain is GAGVSQSPSNKVTEKGKDVELRCDPISGHTALYWYRQSLGQGLEFLIYFQGNSAPDKSGLPSDRFSAERTGGSVSTLTIQRTQQEDSAVYLCASSPPGAQYFGPGTRLLVL.

The rearrangement links TRBV11-3 to TRBJ2-1; no definite D call. This CDR3 spans 12 amino acids. V lost 1 base and J lost 9, with 7 bases in between. CDR1 is SGHNT and CDR2 is YENEEA in the germline V gene. The CDR3 spells CASSLGAGEQFF. The DNA of the CDR3 is TGTGCCAGCAGCTTAGGAGCTGGTGAGCAGTTCTTC.